These T cell receptor beta chains were read from a single sample in a study of OX40 agonist ivuxolimab in advanced cancers. Profiling relied on immunoSEQ multiplex PCR, and the TCRdb table lists in-frame clones only, not all of them. The profile shows around 30,000 clones, roughly 80% of them singletons. The sample was CD4+ or CD8+ T cells sorted from blood, taken in a trial of the OX40 agonist ivuxolimab. The receptor source for this set is an adult with an advanced solid tumor such as melanoma, head and neck, liver or kidney cancer. The CDR3 runs from the conserved cysteine through the conserved F or W. A D gene is named only where the DNA matches it firmly. Not every row has a clone size; where given, it reads once, few, many or a size class.

TRBV28	14	once	TRBJ1-1	NA	TGTGCCAGCAGTTTATATCTGGAGGGAACTGAAGCTTTCTTT	CASSLYLEGTEAFF
TRBV5-1	15	NA	TRBJ2-7	TRBD1	TGCGCCAGCAGCTTGGAAGGGGGCGCCTCCTACGAGCAGTACTTC	CASSLEGGASYEQYF
TRBV4-1	15	NA	TRBJ1-5	NA	TGCGCCAGCAGCCAAGTGGTAGGGGCTGCTCAGCCCCAGCATTTT	CASSQVVGAAQPQHF
TRBV7-2	12	NA	TRBJ2-5	NA	TGTGCCAGCAGCTTTGTGGGAGAGACCCAGTACTTC	CASSFVGETQYF
TRBV5-1	14	few	TRBJ2-7	TRBD1	TGCGCCAGCAGCTACGGGACAGGGGACTACGAGCAGTACTTC	CASSYGTGDYEQYF
TRBV4-1	14	NA	TRBJ2-7	NA	TGCGCCAGCAGCCAAGCCCCGAGCTCCTACGAGCAGTACTTC	CASSQAPSSYEQYF
TRBV5-4	15	NA	TRBJ2-5	NA	TGTGCCAGCAGCTTACAGGGGGGGTTCGGCGAGACCCAGTACTTC	CASSLQGGFGETQYF
TRBV7-2	16	NA	TRBJ2-3	TRBD2	TGTGCCAGCAGCTTAGTAGCGGGGAGGGATGCAGATACGCAGTATTTT	CASSLVAGRDADTQYF
TRBV9	13	NA	TRBJ1-1	NA	TGTGCCAGCAGAGACGTGGGGGGCACTGAAGCTTTCTTT	CASRDVGGTEAFF
TRBV7-2	12	NA	TRBJ1-1	NA	TGTGCCAGCAGCGGTGGACGTACTGAAGCTTTCTTT	CASSGGRTEAFF
TRBV10-2	11	NA	TRBJ2-7	NA	TGCGCCACTCAAGATTTCTACGAGCAGTACTTC	CATQDFYEQYF
TRBV27	16	NA	TRBJ2-7	NA	TGTGCCAGCAGTTTCGGTGGGGGGCAGGCATTGTTCGAGCAGTACTTC	CASSFGGGQALFEQYF
TRBV5-4	15	NA	TRBJ2-1	TRBD1	TGCGCCAGCCCACGGGACAGGTTTAGGTACAATGAGCAGTTCTTC	CASPRDRFRYNEQFF
TRBV6-5	15	medium-sized	TRBJ2-1	NA	TGTGCCAGCAGTTACTCGAGGACTCTGGGCGATGAGCAGTTCTTC	CASSYSRTLGDEQFF
TRBV6-6	12	NA	TRBJ1-2	NA	TGTGCCAGCCAACAGGGCCCCTATGGCTACACCTTC	CASQQGPYGYTF
TRBV4-2	15	NA	TRBJ2-7	NA	TGTGCCAGCAACCAAAGGTGGGCAGGGACCTACGAGCAGTACTTC	CASNQRWAGTYEQYF
TRBV5-1	16	NA	TRBJ2-3	TRBD2	TGCGCCAGCAGCCGAGAGGCGGGGGGAAGCACAGATACGCAGTATTTT	CASSREAGGSTDTQYF
TRBV29-1	11	NA	TRBJ1-1	NA	TGCAGCGTATTCAGGGGCACTGAAGCTTTCTTT	CSVFRGTEAFF
TRBV5-5	14	NA	TRBJ2-7	NA	TGTGCCAGCAGCTCAAAGGGACAAAACTACGAGCAGTACTTC	CASSSKGQNYEQYF
TRBV2	16	NA	TRBJ1-6	NA	TGTGCCAGCAGCCCAAGGGTGGTGACAGCAAGTTCACCCCTCCACTTT	CASSPRVVTASSPLHF
TRBV19	16	NA	TRBJ1-1	TRBD1	TGTGCCAGTAGTAAGTCCGGGACAGGGTCGAACACTGAAGCTTTCTTT	CASSKSGTGSNTEAFF
TRBV4-2	16	NA	TRBJ2-7	TRBD1	TGTGCCAGCAGCGTCGGACAGGGCGAGCTGGGATACGAGCAGTACTTC	CASSVGQGELGYEQYF
TRBV5-4	14	NA	TRBJ2-1	TRBD2	TGTGCCAGCAGCTTGAGCGGGGGCTACAATGAGCAGTTCTTC	CASSLSGGYNEQFF
TRBV19	15	NA	TRBJ1-1	TRBD1	TGTGCCAGTACCTGGACAGGCCTTATGAACACTGAAGCTTTCTTT	CASTWTGLMNTEAFF
TRBV7-9	13	NA	TRBJ2-7	NA	TGTGCCAGCAGCTTAGATGGCTCCTACGAGCAGTACTTC	CASSLDGSYEQYF
TRBV5-4	16	NA	TRBJ2-7	TRBD1	TGTGCCAGCAGCCTCAGCCCCGCAGGGGGCACCTACGAGCAGTACTTC	CASSLSPAGGTYEQYF
TRBV27	15	NA	TRBJ2-7	TRBD2	TGTGCCAGCAGTTTATTCACTAGCGGGGGGTACGAGCAGTACTTC	CASSLFTSGGYEQYF
TRBV9	13	NA	TRBJ1-4	NA	TGTGCCAGCAGCGGGTGGGATAATGAAAAACTGTTTTTT	CASSGWDNEKLFF
TRBV7-7	15	once	TRBJ2-5	TRBD2	TGTGCTAGCAGCTCGGGACTAGCTATTCAAGAGACCCAGTACTTC	CASSSGLAIQETQYF
TRBV7-9	13	NA	TRBJ1-6	NA	TGTGCCAGCACCCCACAGGGTAATTCACCCCTCCACTTT	CASTPQGNSPLHF
TRBV9	15	once	TRBJ1-5	NA	TGTGCCAGCAGCGTAGACCCAGGAGTGGGTCAGCCCCAGCATTTT	CASSVDPGVGQPQHF
TRBV4-3	16	NA	TRBJ1-3	NA	TGCGCCAGCAGCCAAACACAGGGCCTCTCTGGAAACACCATATATTTT	CASSQTQGLSGNTIYF
TRBV9	15	few	TRBJ2-1	TRBD2	TGTGCCAGCAGCGTATGGGGGACTAGCTGGAATGAGCAGTTCTTC	CASSVWGTSWNEQFF
TRBV12-5	15	NA	TRBJ1-5	NA	TGTGCTAGTGGCACCCGTGGCGAAATCAATCAGCCCCAGCATTTT	CASGTRGEINQPQHF
TRBV4-3	14	NA	TRBJ1-5	NA	TGCGCCAGCAGCCAAGATATAGGGAATCAGCCCCAGCATTTT	CASSQDIGNQPQHF
TRBV2	16	once	TRBJ1-5	TRBD1	TGTGCCAGCAGACCCCACAGGGGGCGCGGAAATCAGCCCCAGCATTTT	CASRPHRGRGNQPQHF
TRBV19	14	NA	TRBJ2-2	TRBD1	TGTGCCAGCTCAGGGGGCCTGGGCACCGGGGAGCTGTTTTTT	CASSGGLGTGELFF
TRBV7-8	15	NA	TRBJ2-1	NA	TGTGCCAGCAGCTTAGACTCGAGCTCCTACAATGAGCAGTTCTTC	CASSLDSSSYNEQFF
TRBV5-4	13	NA	TRBJ2-1	NA	TGTGCCAGCAGCTTACATGCCTACAATGAGCAGTTCTTC	CASSLHAYNEQFF
TRBV4-3	16	NA	TRBJ1-3	NA	TGCGCCAGCAGCCATGGTGTGGGTTCGGCTGGAAACACCATATATTTT	CASSHGVGSAGNTIYF
TRBV7-3	15	NA	TRBJ1-1	TRBD1	TGTGCCAGCAGCTCCCTGGACAGGGGGCCGATCGAAGCTTTCTTT	CASSSLDRGPIEAFF
TRBV6-5	15	NA	TRBJ1-3	NA	TGTGCCAGCAGTTACTCGTCGGGTCCTGGAAACACCATATATTTT	CASSYSSGPGNTIYF
TRBV5-6	13	NA	TRBJ2-7	TRBD1	TGTACCAGCAGCCGGGACAGCTCCTACGAGCAGTACTTC	CTSSRDSSYEQYF